One sample yielded the 4 T cell receptor beta chains listed below, sequenced in a study of T cell changes during pregnancy in multiple sclerosis. Measured with immunoSEQ multiplex PCR; TCRdb has only the in-frame clones, and not every one. The sample has tens of thousands of clones, 85% to 90% seen once; the top ten hold over 7.5%. Sequenced material: peripheral blood, taken after pregnancy. These receptors all stem from a female donor in good health, enrolled as a control in a pregnancy study.

The chain couples TRBV14 to TRBJ1-4, with a tentative D call TRBD1 (5 bases). Trimming took 4 bases from V and 8 from J, leaving 11 bases between them. This CDR3 has 13 residues. CDR1 is SGHDN and CDR2 is FVKESK in the germline V gene. The CDR3 loop reads CASSPGGLEKLFF. The CDR3 DNA is TGTGCCAGCAGCCCCGGGGGACTCGAAAAACTGTTTTTT.

The genes are TRBV7-8 and TRBJ1-1, with D unresolved. The length of the CDR3 is 15 residues. CDR1 is SGHVS and CDR2 is FQNEAQ in the germline V gene. The V end was cut by 3 bases, the J end by 4 bases, with 15 bases between. CDR3: CASSLASRLVTEAFF. The CDR3 bases are TGTGCCAGCAGCTTGGCCTCGAGGCTGGTCACTGAAGCTTTCTTT.

The chain joins TRBV19 to TRBJ1-1; 7 nucleotides match TRBD1. The CDR3 spans 12 residues. The V gene end was trimmed by 8 bases and the J gene end by 7 bases; junction bases not matched to a gene: 7. The germline V gene has CDR1 LNHDA and CDR2 SQIVND (reference sequence). The CDR3 DNA reads TGTGCCAGTGCCCGGGGACAGCTTGAAGCTTTCTTT. Translating gives CASARGQLEAFF.

The chain combines TRBV6-5 with TRBJ2-5; D not certain. The CDR3 has 16 residues. Germline CDR1 reads MNHEY; CDR2 reads SVGAGI. The V and J ends lost 0 bases and 1 base respectively, with 12 bases between them. Here the CDR3 reads CASSYSRQRFQETQYF. The CDR3 nucleotides read TGTGCCAGCAGTTACTCGAGGCAGCGCTTCCAAGAGACCCAGTACTTC.